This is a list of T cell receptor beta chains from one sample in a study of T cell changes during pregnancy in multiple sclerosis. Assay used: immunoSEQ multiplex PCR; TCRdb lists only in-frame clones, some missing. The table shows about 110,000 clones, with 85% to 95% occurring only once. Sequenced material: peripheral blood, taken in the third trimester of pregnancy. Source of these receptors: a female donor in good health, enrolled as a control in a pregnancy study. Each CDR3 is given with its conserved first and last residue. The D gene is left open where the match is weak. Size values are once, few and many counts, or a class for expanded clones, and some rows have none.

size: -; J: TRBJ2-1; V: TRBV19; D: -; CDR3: CASSKGNEQFF; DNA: TGTGCCAGTAGTAAGGGGAATGAGCAGTTCTTC
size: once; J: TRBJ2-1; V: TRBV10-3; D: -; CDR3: CAISEERGFPYNEQFF; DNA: TGTGCCATCAGTGAAGAACGGGGGTTTCCCTACAATGAGCAGTTCTTC
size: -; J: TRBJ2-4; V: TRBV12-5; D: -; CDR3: CASGLVLKGRKNIQYF; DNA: TGTGCTAGTGGTTTGGTACTAAAGGGGCGGAAAAACATTCAGTACTTC
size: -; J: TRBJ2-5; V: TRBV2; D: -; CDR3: CASGRGSRETQYF; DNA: TGTGCCAGCGGCCGCGGCAGTCGGGAGACCCAGTACTTC
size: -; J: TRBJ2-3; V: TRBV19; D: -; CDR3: CASSIIRSSDTQYF; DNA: TGTGCCAGTAGTATAATTCGATCGAGCGATACGCAGTATTTT
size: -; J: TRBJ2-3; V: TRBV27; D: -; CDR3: CASSPTLSYRVGTDTQYF; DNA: TGTGCCAGCAGTCCCACCCTCAGTTACAGGGTTGGTACAGATACGCAGTATTTT
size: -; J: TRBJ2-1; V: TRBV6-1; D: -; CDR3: CASSEAGLPSYNEQFF; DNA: TGTGCCAGCAGTGAAGCGGGCCTCCCCTCCTACAATGAGCAGTTCTTC
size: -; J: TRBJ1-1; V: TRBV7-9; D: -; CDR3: CASRSQTPPTEAFF; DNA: TGTGCCAGCAGATCACAGACACCGCCCACTGAAGCTTTCTTT
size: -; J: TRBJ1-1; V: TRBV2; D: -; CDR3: CASSVFQNTEAFF; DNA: TGTGCCAGCAGTGTTTTCCAGAACACTGAAGCTTTCTTT
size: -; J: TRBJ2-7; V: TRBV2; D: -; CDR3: CASSVGSADITEQYF; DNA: TGTGCCAGCAGTGTTGGTTCGGCAGACATTACAGAGCAGTACTTC
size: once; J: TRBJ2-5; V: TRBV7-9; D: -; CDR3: CASGGRLQETQYF; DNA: TGTGCCAGCGGGGGCAGGCTTCAAGAGACCCAGTACTTC
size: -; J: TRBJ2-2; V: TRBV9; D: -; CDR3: CASSGSPEGRGNTGELFF; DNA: TGTGCCAGCAGCGGCTCCCCGGAGGGACGGGGAAACACCGGGGAGCTGTTTTTT
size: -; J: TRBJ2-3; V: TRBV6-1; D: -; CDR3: CASRDPHPPGDTQYF; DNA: TGTGCCAGCAGAGATCCACACCCCCCGGGAGATACGCAGTATTTT
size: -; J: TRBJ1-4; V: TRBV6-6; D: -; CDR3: CASSVGEVGEKLFF; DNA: TGTGCCAGCAGCGTCGGGGAGGTAGGAGAAAAACTGTTTTTT
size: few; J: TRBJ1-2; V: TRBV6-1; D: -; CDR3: CASRENREGGYTF; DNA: TGTGCCAGCAGGGAAAACAGGGAGGGTGGCTACACCTTC